This entry is about one T cell receptor (beta chain). A far larger clone is one base from this, pointing to a likely read error. Those who donated, Caucasian adults without exception, all lived in Nashville, Tennessee. This entry is derived from a study of shared clonotypes between healthy human individuals. Assay execution took place at the deep level. Spread over ten immunoSEQ deep assay plates, unsorted PBMC DNA underwent sequencing. How the authors handled the data: Without quality scores, immunoSEQ junctional reads could not be filtered like full-length reads. TCRdb's copy holds only in-frame clones and misses some; the assay was immunoSEQ multiplex PCR. V and J calls and clone size are as listed in that table; D and trimming were resolved from the DNA. The table records some 490,000 clones, 81% of them present only once. The CDR3 consists of 13 residues. The V end lost 6 bases, the J end lost 6 bases, and 15 bases lay between the germline ends. CDR1 is ENHRY and CDR2 is SYGVKD in the germline V gene.

The TCR sequence derives from a woman aged 40 to 55 in good health. Some clones in this sample may be carry-over from other donors' samples. The V gene is TRBV10-3, the J gene TRBJ2-7; D is uncertain. Sequencing input: PBMCs. CDR3 sequence: CAIRDEQDGEQYF. CDR3 DNA: TGTGCCATCAGGGATGAGCAGGACGGCGAGCAGTACTTC.